The 20 T cell receptor beta chains presented below share a single source sample, sequenced in a study of blood T cell repertoires in COVID-19. TCRdb's copy holds only in-frame clones and misses some; the assay was immunoSEQ multiplex PCR. The repertoire consists of 250,000 to 350,000 clones, with just over 85% occurring once and the leading ten covering around 3%. Sequencing input: peripheral blood. The receptor set was obtained from a woman in her thirties with active or convalescent COVID-19.

This rearrangement joins TRBV21-1 to TRBJ2-4; TRBD2 is the table's D call and was not checked against the DNA. TRBV21-1 is termed a pseudogene. The CDR3 is 20 amino acids. This chain's CDR3 is CASSIIGLAGVILAKNIQYF. CDR3 DNA sequence: TGTGCCAGCAGCATCATAGGTCTAGCGGGGGTGATACTAGCCAAAAACATTCAGTACTTC.

The chain couples TRBV5-4 to TRBJ2-3; 11 bases align to TRBD2. Losses at the gene ends were 4 bases for V and 1 base for J; bases not matched to a gene: 5. Germline assignment: CDR1 SGHNT and CDR2 YYREEE (reference sequence). There are 16 residues in the CDR3. CDR3 coding DNA: TGTGCCAGCAGCCCCCTAGCGGGGGGACGCACAGATACGCAGTATTTT. Protein: CASSPLAGGRTDTQYF.

V gene TRBV7-2 combines with J gene TRBJ2-7, with TRBD2 matching over 13 bases. Germline V gene data show CDR1 as SGHTA and CDR2 as FQGNSA. The CDR3 loop spans 15 amino acids. Trimming removed 4 bases from V and 4 bases from J; junction bases left unmatched: 4. Here the CDR3 reads CASSSRLAGGYEQYF. CDR3 in DNA: TGTGCCAGCAGCTCTAGACTAGCGGGGGGATACGAGCAGTACTTC. Supplemented by reference TRBV7-2 and TRBJ2-7, the full variable domain reads GAGVSQSPSNKVTEKGKDVELRCDPISGHTALYWYRQSLGQGLEFLIYFQGNSAPDKSGLPSDRFSAERTGGSVSTLTIQRTQQEDSAVYLCASSSRLAGGYEQYFGPGTRLTVT.

The chain carries TRBV9 and TRBJ2-1; no reliable D call. Trimming removed 3 bases from V and 10 bases from J, with 17 bases in between. From germline, CDR1 is SGDLS and CDR2 YYNGEE. The CDR3 sequence is 14 residues long. The CDR3 nucleotides read TGTGCCAGCAGCGGCCAAACGGGTGGAAGCGAGCAGTTCTTC. Protein sequence: CASSGQTGGSEQFF.

The chain carries TRBV6-2 or TRBV6-3 and TRBJ1-5; D is uncertain. Trimming removed 3 bases from V and 0 bases from J, with 9 bases in between. There are 15 residues in the CDR3. Germline CDR1 is MNHEY and CDR2 is SVGEGT. The CDR3 loop reads CASSYSGNSNQPQHF. The CDR3, as DNA: TGTGCCAGCAGTTATTCAGGTAATAGCAATCAGCCCCAGCATTTT.

On this clone itself: Other nucleotide sequences from this sample produce the same CDR3. The chain is built from TRBV29-1 and TRBJ2-5; a possible D gene is TRBD1 (6 bases). The germline V gene encodes CDR1 SQVTM and CDR2 ANQGSEA. The CDR3 contains 12 residues. The V end lost 5 bases, the J end lost 2 bases, and 9 bases lay between the germline ends. As DNA, the CDR3 is TGCAGCGTTCGCAGGGGACAAGAGACCCAGTACTTC. The encoded protein is CSVRRGQETQYF.

This chain joins TRBV28 and TRBJ2-7; maybe TRBD1 (6 bases). The germline gives CDR1 MDHEN, CDR2 SYDVKM. CDR3 length equals 14 residues. The germline V and J ends were trimmed by 6 bases and 12 bases, with 24 bases remaining between them. CDR3 bases: TGTGCCAGCAGCATAGATGGAACAGGGAAGAGGGGGTACTTC. Translated, it gives CASSIDGTGKRGYF.

This chain joins TRBV7-9 and TRBJ1-2; 8 positions match TRBD1. The CDR3 sequence is 15 residues long. Losses at the gene ends were 5 bases for V and 4 bases for J; bases not matched to a gene: 9. Germline CDR1 SEHNR, CDR2 FQNEAQ (reference sequence). CDR3 residues: CASSPYGQGVYGYTF. The DNA of the CDR3 is TGTGCCAGCAGCCCCTATGGACAGGGTGTCTATGGCTACACCTTC.

The gene calls are TRBV6-4 and TRBJ2-1; no firm D call. Trimming shortened V by 5 bases and J by 0 bases, and 11 bases separated the two germline ends. Germline V CDR1 and CDR2: MRHNA, SNTAGT. The CDR3 has 15 amino acids. The CDR3 sequence is CASSPTRNSYNEQFF. The CDR3 DNA reads TGTGCCAGCAGTCCGACTCGGAACTCCTACAATGAGCAGTTCTTC.

The chain combines TRBV7-9 with TRBJ1-3; 7 positions match TRBD1. Per the germline V gene, CDR1 is SEHNR and CDR2 is FQNEAQ (reference sequence). V lost 0 bases, J lost 4 bases, and 3 bases stayed unmatched. This CDR3 spans 15 amino acids. CDR3 sequence (DNA): TGTGCCAGCAGCTTAGCCGGGACAGAGGGAAACACCATATATTTT. This gives the protein CASSLAGTEGNTIYF.

The V and J genes are TRBV6-5 and TRBJ1-1, with D uncertain. This CDR3 has 13 amino acids. CDR1 and CDR2 (germline): MNHEY, SVGAGI. V was clipped by 6 bases and J by 5 bases, with 13 bases between them. This chain's CDR3 is CASRARRRTEAFF. CDR3 DNA: TGTGCCAGCAGAGCGAGGAGGAGGACTGAAGCTTTCTTT.

This chain joins TRBV7-9 and TRBJ2-1; a possible D gene is TRBD1 (6 bases). This CDR3 contains 16 residues. Germline lookup yields CDR1 SEHNR and CDR2 FQNEAQ (reference sequence). Trimming removed 3 bases from V and 3 bases from J, with 15 bases in between. The chain's CDR3 is CASSLATGENYNEQFF. The DNA of the CDR3 is TGTGCCAGCAGCTTGGCGACAGGAGAAAACTACAATGAGCAGTTCTTC.

This clone was recorded once. This chain connects TRBV12-3 or TRBV12-4 to TRBJ1-5; D call uncertain. The CDR3 contains 12 residues. V dropped 3 bases and J dropped 6 bases, with 6 bases sitting between them. The CDR3 reads CASSFSGQPQHF. DNA for the CDR3: TGTGCCAGCAGTTTTTCCGGTCAGCCCCAGCATTTT.

V and J are TRBV15 and TRBJ2-5; TRBD1 aligns across 9 bases. This CDR3 is 15 amino acids long. V shed 6 bases, J shed 2 bases, and the junction held 7 bases outside the gene matches. CDR1 and CDR2 from the germline V gene are LNHNV and YYDKDF (reference sequence). The CDR3: CATRSGTGSQETQYF. CDR3 nucleotides: TGTGCCACCAGATCGGGGACAGGGTCTCAAGAGACCCAGTACTTC.

This clone was seen once. The chain uses TRBV7-8 and TRBJ2-2; 8 nucleotides match TRBD2. Germline values: CDR1 SGHVS, CDR2 FQNEAQ. The V and J ends lost 5 bases and 0 bases, in that order; junction bases with no gene match: 5. The CDR3 runs to 16 residues. The CDR3 DNA sequence: TGTGCCAGCAGCCCCCTTAGCGGGGCGAACACCGGGGAGCTGTTTTTT. It encodes CASSPLSGANTGELFF.

V gene TRBV10-3 combines with J gene TRBJ2-3, with 8 bases aligning to TRBD2. The length of the CDR3 is 18 residues. Germline CDR1 is ENHRY and CDR2 is SYGVKD. V shed 0 bases, J shed 0 bases, and the junction held 8 bases outside the gene matches. The CDR3 reads CAISESGMVAGSTDTQYF. Written as DNA, the CDR3 is TGTGCCATCAGTGAGTCTGGTATGGTAGCGGGGAGCACAGATACGCAGTATTTT.

The chain links TRBV4-1 to TRBJ2-2, with 8 bases lining up with TRBD1. The CDR3 loop spans 22 amino acids. CDR1 is MGHRA, CDR2 YSYEKL, per germline. The V segment lost 1 base and the J segment 2 bases; nucleotides outside the gene matches: 21. This chain's CDR3 is CASSQGGTGEPPFLPNTGELFF. CDR3 DNA: TGCGCCAGCAGCCAAGGGGGGACAGGCGAACCTCCATTCCTCCCAAACACCGGGGAGCTGTTTTTT.

The rearrangement links TRBV6-5 to TRBJ1-3; no firm D call. Deletions cut 0 bases from V and 2 bases from J, with 11 bases between. Germline V CDR1 and CDR2: MNHEY, SVGAGI. CDR3 length: 16 residues. The CDR3, as DNA: TGTGCCAGCAGTTACTCCCCGGCAGGCGCTGGAAACACCATATATTTT. Amino acid sequence: CASSYSPAGAGNTIYF.

This clone appeared once. The rearrangement links TRBV7-2 to TRBJ2-6; TRBD1 agrees at 9 bases. The CDR3 is made up of 17 amino acids. Germline CDR1 and CDR2: SGHTA and FQGNSA. The junction had 9 bases not matched to a gene; V was cut back by 8 bases and J by 1 base. This chain's CDR3 is CASHGGQGRSGANVLTF. As DNA, the CDR3 is TGTGCCAGCCATGGGGGACAGGGACGATCTGGGGCCAACGTCCTGACTTTC.

The V call is TRBV6-5, the J call TRBJ2-5; D is possibly TRBD2 (6 bases). V gave up 6 bases and J gave up 5 bases, with 16 bases separating them. CDR1 is MNHEY and CDR2 is SVGAGI in the germline V gene. The CDR3 runs 14 residues. CDR3 DNA sequence: TGTGCCAGCAGCAAAGGACTACCCGGTGAGACCCAGTACTTC. This translates into CASSKGLPGETQYF.